One sample yielded the 22 T cell receptor beta chains listed below, sequenced in a study of shared clonotypes between healthy human individuals. The repertoire was sequenced with immunoSEQ multiplex PCR; TCRdb's copy has only in-frame clones and lacks some. The table has around 620,000 clones, approximately 95% seen once. Naive CD8 cells, CD45RO-negative and positively selected for CCR7, excluded terminally differentiated effector memory CD45RA+ cells. Sample: naive CD8+ T cells sorted from blood. The receptor set was obtained from a woman aged 25 to 39 in good health.

The chain recombines TRBV13 with TRBJ2-3; D ambiguous. Germline CDR1 PRHDT, CDR2 FYEKMQ (reference sequence). Trimming removed 1 base at V and 9 bases at J, with 8 bases between. The CDR3 consists of 12 residues. The CDR3 DNA follows: TGTGCCAGCAGCTTAGCCGGGTACACGCAGTATTTT. This translates into CASSLAGYTQYF.

The chain combines TRBV9 with TRBJ2-1; D may be TRBD1 (5 bases). The CDR3 sequence is 17 residues long. Germline values: CDR1 SGDLS, CDR2 YYNGEE. Deletions cut 0 bases from V and 5 bases from J, with 18 bases between. CDR3 DNA: TGTGCCAGCAGCGTAGGGGCCGACAGCCTACTTGACAATGAGCAGTTCTTC. This encodes CASSVGADSLLDNEQFF.

The V gene is TRBV7-9, the J gene TRBJ2-5; D call uncertain. The CDR3 contains 14 residues. With 1 base removed from V and 5 bases from J, the gap between germline ends came to 11 bases. CDR1 and CDR2 (germline): SEHNR, FQNEAQ (reference sequence). CDR3 DNA sequence: TGTGCCAGCAGCTTAGTCAGTAGAAAGGAGACCCAGTACTTC. Translating it yields CASSLVSRKETQYF.

V gene TRBV14 combines with J gene TRBJ1-2; the D is unclear. Germline loops: CDR1 SGHDN, CDR2 FVKESK. The CDR3 is 13 residues long. V lost 0 bases, J lost 8 bases, and 10 bases lay in between. CDR3 loop: CASSQDHRSGYTF. DNA of the CDR3: TGTGCCAGCAGCCAAGATCATCGATCAGGCTACACCTTC.

The V gene is TRBV6-1, the J gene TRBJ2-7; 9 nucleotides line up with TRBD2. Germline loops: CDR1 MNHNS, CDR2 SASEGT. This CDR3 comprises 16 residues. J gave up 6 bases and V 0 bases, and 9 bases lay outside the gene matches. The CDR3 reads CASSEAGAGGFLEQYF. CDR3 nucleotides: TGTGCCAGCAGTGAAGCTGGAGCGGGAGGCTTCCTCGAGCAGTACTTC.

This chain joins TRBV30 and TRBJ2-5; D is possibly TRBD1 (6 bases). The CDR3 contains 12 residues. The germline gives CDR1 GTSNPN, CDR2 SVGIG (reference sequence). The V and J ends lost 3 bases and 5 bases respectively, with 10 bases between them. The CDR3 sequence: CAWSETGETQYF. In nucleotides, the CDR3 is TGTGCCTGGAGCGAAACAGGGGAGACCCAGTACTTC.

V and J are TRBV4-1 and TRBJ2-7, with D unresolved. Germline CDR1 MGHRA, CDR2 YSYEKL. V dropped 0 bases and J dropped 6 bases, with 15 bases sitting between them. The CDR3 runs to 15 residues. The CDR3 is CASSQDVAYYSEQYF. As DNA, the CDR3 is TGCGCCAGCAGCCAAGATGTTGCGTACTACTCCGAGCAGTACTTC.

The gene calls are TRBV11-2 and TRBJ2-1; 9 nucleotides line up with TRBD2. Per the germline V gene, CDR1 is SGHAT and CDR2 is FQNNGV. Trimming took 5 bases from V and 7 from J; bases not matched to a gene: 12. This CDR3 region has 16 residues. CDR3 region: CASSPHSGRSLNEQFF. In DNA form, the CDR3 reads TGTGCCAGCAGCCCCCATAGCGGGAGAAGCTTGAATGAGCAGTTCTTC.

In the case of this clone: Other nucleotide sequences from this sample produce the same CDR3. This chain joins TRBV9 and TRBJ1-3; D call uncertain. Germline V lookup: CDR1 SGDLS, CDR2 YYNGEE. The V end lost 3 bases, the J end lost 1 base, and 8 bases lay between the germline ends. The CDR3 extends over 14 amino acids. CDR3: CASSADGSGNTIYF. The CDR3 DNA is TGTGCCAGCAGCGCGGACGGGTCTGGAAACACCATATATTTT.

The chain has TRBV29-1 and TRBJ2-1; D is perhaps TRBD2 (5 bases). The germline CDR1 and CDR2 sequences are SQVTM and ANQGSEA. The CDR3 runs 13 residues. V was pared by 4 bases and J by 3 bases, with 10 bases between. CDR3 DNA sequence: TGCAGCGTTGTAGGCCGGGACTACAATGAGCAGTTCTTC. Encoded protein: CSVVGRDYNEQFF.

Details on this clone: This sample also contains other DNA sequences that code for the same CDR3. The chain links TRBV27 to TRBJ2-3; D call uncertain. The CDR3 is made up of 12 amino acids. Germline V lookup: CDR1 MNHEY, CDR2 SMNVEV (reference sequence). V shed 5 bases and J shed 2 bases, with 5 bases lying between them. The CDR3 sequence is CASSHPTDTQYF. The CDR3 DNA is TGTGCCAGCAGTCACCCCACAGATACGCAGTATTTT.

Details on this clone: Other DNA sequences from this sample encode an identical CDR3 as well. The chain has TRBV19 and TRBJ2-7; D may correspond to TRBD1 or TRBD2 (5 bases each). V lost 3 bases and J lost 4, with 13 bases in between. Germline CDR1 and CDR2: LNHDA and SQIVND (reference sequence). This CDR3 has 14 amino acids. This chain's CDR3 is CASSIEGTSYEQYF. CDR3 DNA sequence: TGTGCCAGTAGTATTGAGGGGACGTCATACGAGCAGTACTTC. Looking up the rest from reference TRBV19 and TRBJ2-7 gives the full variable domain: DGGITQSPKYLFRKEGQNVTLSCEQNLNHDAMYWYRQDPGQGLRLIYYSQIVNDFQKGDIAEGYSVSREKKESFPLTVTSAQKNPTAFYLCASSIEGTSYEQYFGPGTRLTVT.

This clone showed up just a few times. The chain combines TRBV5-1 with TRBJ1-2; no clear D. V was pared by 5 bases and J by 8 bases, with 10 bases between. The CDR3 has 11 amino acids. The germline V gene encodes CDR1 SGHRS and CDR2 YFSETQ. The CDR3 bases are TGCGCCAGCAGTTGGGGAGACGGCTACACCTTC. Its translation: CASSWGDGYTF.

This sequence joins TRBV7-2 and TRBJ2-7; weak D call: TRBD2 (6 bases). Germline CDR1 reads SGHTA; CDR2 reads FQGNSA. Trimming took off 2 bases at V and 2 bases at J, with 10 bases between the two ends. This CDR3 is 14 amino acids long. CDR3 protein: CASSLSGSTYEQYF. DNA of the CDR3: TGTGCCAGCAGCTTATCCGGGAGCACCTACGAGCAGTACTTC.

V usage is TRBV29-1 and J usage is TRBJ1-2; D might be TRBD1 (5 bases). The germline V gene has CDR1 SQVTM and CDR2 ANQGSEA. The V and J ends lost 3 bases and 7 bases respectively, with 18 bases between them. The CDR3 covers 14 residues. CDR3 loop: CSVEAEGPRPGYTF. The CDR3 bases are TGCAGCGTTGAGGCTGAGGGACCTAGGCCTGGCTACACCTTC.

The V gene is TRBV7-9, the J gene TRBJ2-3; TRBD2 might be the D (5 bases). Trimming pared 4 bases from V and 4 bases from J, leaving 15 bases between. The V gene's germline CDR1 is SEHNR and CDR2 FQNEAQ (reference sequence). CDR3 length: 15 residues. Here the CDR3 reads CASSSRMWGADTQYF. CDR3 DNA sequence: TGTGCCAGCAGCTCCCGAATGTGGGGAGCAGATACGCAGTATTTT. The full variable domain, with the rest looked up from reference TRBV7-9 and TRBJ2-3, is DTGVSQNPRHKITKRGQNVTFRCDPISEHNRLYWYRQTLGQGPEFLTYFQNEAQLEKSRLLSDRFSAERPKGSFSTLEIQRTEQGDSAMYLCASSSRMWGADTQYFGPGTRLTVL.

V is TRBV7-8 and J is TRBJ2-3, with TRBD2 matching 13 bases. Germline CDR1 SGHVS, CDR2 FQNEAQ. Trimming took 5 bases from V and 4 from J; bases not matched to a gene: 6. The CDR3 is 16 amino acids. The CDR3 coding sequence is TGTGCCAGCAGCACCGGACTAGCGGGAGTGCCAGATACGCAGTATTTT. The encoded protein is CASSTGLAGVPDTQYF.

This clone was counted between two and nine times. The chain carries TRBV10-2 and TRBJ1-5; D remains ambiguous. The CDR3 sequence is 14 residues long. Trimming stripped 3 bases from V and 4 bases from J, with 10 bases between. CDR1 is WSHSY and CDR2 is SAAADI in the germline V gene. This CDR3 is CASSDRETNQPQHF. CDR3 coding DNA: TGCGCCAGCAGTGACCGGGAGACTAATCAGCCCCAGCATTTT.

V gene TRBV18 combines with J gene TRBJ1-2, with a tentative D call TRBD1 (5 bases). Between the trimmed V and J ends, which lost 3 bases and 3 bases, there was a span of 17 bases. Germline V gene lookup returns CDR1 KGHSH and CDR2 LQKENI. CDR3 length: 16 residues. The CDR3 DNA reads as TGTGCCAGCTCACCTAGGCCGGGGGACGGCGACTATGGCTACACCTTC. Translated: CASSPRPGDGDYGYTF.

V gene TRBV18 combines with J gene TRBJ2-7; D could derive from TRBD1 or TRBD2 (5 bases each). V lost 2 bases and J 3 bases, leaving 17 bases between the germline ends. Germline CDR1 is KGHSH and CDR2 is LQKENI. The CDR3 spans 16 residues. DNA of the CDR3: TGTGCCAGCTCACCAGAGGGGACCGGGGCTCTCTACGAGCAGTACTTC. Translation gives CASSPEGTGALYEQYF.

CDR3 sequence: CASSPEASHNEQFF. For the CDR3, the DNA is TGTGCCAGCAGCCCAGAGGCATCCCACAATGAGCAGTTCTTC. J is TRBJ2-1 and V is TRBV27; D gene uncertain. V lost 6 bases to trimming and J lost 5 bases, with 14 bases between them. Germline CDR1 and CDR2: MNHEY and SMNVEV (reference sequence). The CDR3 is 14 amino acids.

The chain carries TRBV5-5 and TRBJ2-1; 10 bases line up with TRBD1. Germline lookup yields CDR1 SGHKS and CDR2 YYEKEE (reference sequence). Germline trimming cut 7 bases from V and 5 bases from J; bases unmatched to any gene: 21. CDR3 size: 19 residues. This CDR3 is CASAETGGAGGRLDNEQFF. DNA for the CDR3: TGTGCCAGCGCGGAGACAGGGGGCGCAGGGGGCCGACTGGACAATGAGCAGTTCTTC. Full variable domain (rest looked up from reference TRBV5-5 and TRBJ2-1): DAGVTQSPTHLIKTRGQQVTLRCSPISGHKSVSWYQQVLGQGPQFIFQYYEKEERGRGNFPDRFSARQFPNYSSELNVNALLLGDSALYLCASAETGGAGGRLDNEQFFGPGTRLTVL.